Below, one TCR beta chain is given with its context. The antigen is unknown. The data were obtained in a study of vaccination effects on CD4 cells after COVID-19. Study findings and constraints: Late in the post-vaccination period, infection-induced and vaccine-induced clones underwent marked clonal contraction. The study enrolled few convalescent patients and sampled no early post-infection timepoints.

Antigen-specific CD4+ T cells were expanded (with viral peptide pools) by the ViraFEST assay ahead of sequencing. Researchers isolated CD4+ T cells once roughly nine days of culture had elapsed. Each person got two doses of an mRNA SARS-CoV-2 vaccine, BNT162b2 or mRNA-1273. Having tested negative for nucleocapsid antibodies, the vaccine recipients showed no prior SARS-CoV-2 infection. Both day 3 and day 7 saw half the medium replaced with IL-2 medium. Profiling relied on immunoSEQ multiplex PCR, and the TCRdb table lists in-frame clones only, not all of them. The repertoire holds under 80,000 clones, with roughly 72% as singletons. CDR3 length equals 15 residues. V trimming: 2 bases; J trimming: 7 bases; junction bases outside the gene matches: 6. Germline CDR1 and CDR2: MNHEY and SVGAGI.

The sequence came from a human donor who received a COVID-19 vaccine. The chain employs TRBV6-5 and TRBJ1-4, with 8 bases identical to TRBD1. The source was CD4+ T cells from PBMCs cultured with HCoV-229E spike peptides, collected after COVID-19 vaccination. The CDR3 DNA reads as TGTGCCAGCAGTTACGGCACAGGGGGACGTGAAAAACTGTTTTTT. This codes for CASSYGTGGREKLFF.